The rows below give T cell receptor beta chains drawn from one sample of a study of regulatory T cells in long-lasting Graves disease. MiXCR, applied by TCRdb to the multiplex PCR reads, yields one record per CDR3 protein. The sample contains around 510,000 distinct CDR3 sequences, around 21% of which appear only once. The sample here was peripheral blood mononuclear cells (PBMCs), taken when the disease was refractory, from a patient treated with antithyroid drugs. The receptors originated from a female donor with Graves disease. CDR3s include the opening cysteine and the closing phenylalanine or tryptophan. A D gene is named only where the DNA matches it firmly. Where a row states a size, it is once, few, many or the class of an expanded clone; other rows omit it.

CDR3 DNA	CDR3 protein	clone size	V gene	J gene	D gene	CDR3 length
TGCGCCAGCAGCTTGGTCCAGACGAACACCGGGGAGCTGTTTTTT	CASSLVQTNTGELFF	-	TRBV5-1	TRBJ2-2	-	15
TGTGCCAGCGCAACCTACGAGCAGTACTTC	CASATYEQYF	many	TRBV6-2/TRBV6-3	TRBJ2-7	-	10
TGTGCCAGCAGCCACCGGACTAGCGGGAGCCGAATTCCGTACTTC	CASSHRTSGSRIPYF	many	TRBV7-2	TRBJ2-4	TRBD2	15
TGCAGTGCTATAAACCCGGTTAACTATGGCTACACCTTC	CSAINPVNYGYTF	few	TRBV20-1	TRBJ1-2	-	13
TGTGCCAGCAGTGTGGGACAGGCCCCCTACGAGCAGTACTTC	CASSVGQAPYEQYF	few	TRBV2	TRBJ2-7	TRBD1	14
TGCGCCAGCAGCCAAGATTATTCGGGGGAGCTGTTTTTT	CASSQDYSGELFF	-	TRBV4-1	TRBJ2-2	-	13
TGCGCCAGCAGCTTGGTAACGGTCTCGAACTACACCTTC	CASSLVTVSNYTF	few	TRBV5-1	TRBJ1-2	-	13
TGTGCCTGGTCCCGGGACACTGGCTACGAGCAGTACTTC	CAWSRDTGYEQYF	-	TRBV30	TRBJ2-7	-	13
TGTGCCAGCAGGTTTCGGGGCGGGTTGAACACCGGGGAGCTGTTTTTT	CASRFRGGLNTGELFF	-	TRBV28	TRBJ2-2	-	16
TGTGCCAGCAGTTTATCTGTGACCGTGTCGGCCGGGGAGCTGTTTTTT	CASSLSVTVSAGELFF	-	TRBV27	TRBJ2-2	-	16
TGTGCCAGCAGTTTAGAGTCTAGCGGGGCCCAAGAGACCCAGTACTTC	CASSLESSGAQETQYF	few	TRBV27	TRBJ2-5	TRBD2	16
TGTGCCACCAGTGATTTGGAGGGACAGTACAATGAGCAGTTCTTC	CATSDLEGQYNEQFF	-	TRBV24-1	TRBJ2-1	TRBD1	15
TGTGCCAGCAGTTCCCCAAACGACAGGGCTGATACGCAGTATTTT	CASSSPNDRADTQYF	-	TRBV12-3/TRBV12-4	TRBJ2-3	TRBD1	15
TGTGCCAGCAGTTGGGACAGTCGATTTATGGTAGGTCGCTCCTACGAGCAGTACTTC	CASSWDSRFMVGRSYEQYF	-	TRBV6-5	TRBJ2-7	TRBD1	19
TGTGCCACCAAAGGGCCCGGGGAGCTGTTTTTT	CATKGPGELFF	many	TRBV15	TRBJ2-2	-	11
TGTGCCAGCAGCCTTTTCCCGGGACAGAGAAAATACGAGCAGTACTTC	CASSLFPGQRKYEQYF	many	TRBV28	TRBJ2-7	TRBD1	16
TGTGCCAGCAGCCAAGTCACCGGGGCGAATGAGCAGTTCTTC	CASSQVTGANEQFF	-	TRBV3-1	TRBJ2-1	-	14
TGCAGTGCTAGAGATTGGGTGGCAGGGCTGAACACTGAAGCTTTCTTT	CSARDWVAGLNTEAFF	many	TRBV20-1	TRBJ1-1	-	16
TGTGCTAGTGGTTTGGCCCCCTTATGGACCGGGGAGCTGTTTTTT	CASGLAPLWTGELFF	few	TRBV12-5	TRBJ2-2	-	15
TGCGCCAGCAGCCCGCACCCGGGACAGGCAACCTACGAAGGTGTGCAGTACTTC	CASSPHPGQATYEGVQYF	-	TRBV5-1	TRBJ2-7	TRBD1	18
TGCAGTGCTAGAGACGGCGCGGGAGAGTCAGATACGCAGTATTTT	CSARDGAGESDTQYF	-	TRBV20-1	TRBJ2-3	TRBD2	15
TGTGCCAGCAGTCCCGGGAGGAGGGCCAGCTATGGCTACACCTTC	CASSPGRRASYGYTF	many	TRBV12-3/TRBV12-4	TRBJ1-2	-	15
TGTGCCACCGAGACTGCCTCCTACGAGCAGTACTTC	CATETASYEQYF	many	TRBV28	TRBJ2-7	-	12
TGCAGTGCTAGGGGGACAGGGGGCAAAAACATTCAGTACTTC	CSARGTGGKNIQYF	-	TRBV20-1	TRBJ2-4	TRBD1	14
TGTGCCAGTAGTATCTACGGGCACGGCTACACCTTC	CASSIYGHGYTF	few	TRBV19	TRBJ1-2	-	12
TGTGCCAGCAGTCCCAGCGACAGGGTAACTAATGAAAAACTGTTTTTT	CASSPSDRVTNEKLFF	many	TRBV2	TRBJ1-4	TRBD1	16
TGCAGCGTTGAAGAGCGTCGCTATGGCTACACCTTC	CSVEERRYGYTF	few	TRBV29-1	TRBJ1-2	-	12
TGTGCCAGCAGCCTAGAGGACAGCGCTAATGAAAAACTGTTTTTT	CASSLEDSANEKLFF	few	TRBV7-9	TRBJ1-4	-	15
TGTGCCGCGCAGTCCGGGGCGAACACTGAAGCTTTCTTT	CAAQSGANTEAFF	few	TRBV6-1	TRBJ1-1	-	13
TGCAGCGTCGGGGACGTTCCCTACGAGCAGTACTTC	CSVGDVPYEQYF	many	TRBV29-1	TRBJ2-7	-	12
TGCGCCAGCGAGGTCGGGGTGGGAAGAGCCGGGGAGCTGTTTTTT	CASEVGVGRAGELFF	-	TRBV10-2	TRBJ2-2	-	15
TGTGCCAGCAGCTCCACCAGGAGACAGGGGTCGGTCTCTTACGAGCAGTACTTC	CASSSTRRQGSVSYEQYF	-	TRBV11-2	TRBJ2-7	TRBD1	18
TGCGCCAGCAGCCCCTACGGACTTACCTCCTACAATGAGCAGTTCTTC	CASSPYGLTSYNEQFF	few	TRBV5-1	TRBJ2-1	-	16
TGTGCCAGTGGATCTAGCGGGAGAAGGTCGCGAGAGCAGTACTTC	CASGSSGRRSREQYF	many	TRBV12-3/TRBV12-4	TRBJ2-7	TRBD2	15
TGTGCCAGCAGCTTAGCAAGGGGGAAACGACTAGCGAAGGGTTCCTACGAGCAGTACTTC	CASSLARGKRLAKGSYEQYF	-	TRBV11-2	TRBJ2-7	TRBD2	20
TGTGCCAGCAGGGGGGCTACTACCTCCGACGAGCAGTACTTC	CASRGATTSDEQYF	-	TRBV6-1	TRBJ2-7	-	14
TGTGCCTGGACCAGGTTGGCTGAAGCTTTCTTT	CAWTRLAEAFF	many	TRBV30	TRBJ1-1	-	11
TGTGCCAGCAGTTACAGGGACCTAGCGGGAGTCCCACTAACGCAGTATTTT	CASSYRDLAGVPLTQYF	few	TRBV6-9	TRBJ2-3	TRBD2	17
TGTGCCAGCAGTCCCGTCGGGGGCTTGAACACTGAAGCTTTCTTT	CASSPVGGLNTEAFF	few	TRBV12-3/TRBV12-4	TRBJ1-1	-	15
TGTGCCAGCAGTCCCCCCCCCCGCGGCTTCTATAATTCACCCCTCCACTTT	CASSPPPRGFYNSPLHF	many	TRBV28	TRBJ1-6	-	17
TGTGCCAGCAGCCACGGGACAGGGGGATCAGGGGAGACCCAGTACTTC	CASSHGTGGSGETQYF	-	TRBV5-6	TRBJ2-5	TRBD1	16
TGCAGTGCTCCTACCGGCCCTGAAGAGACCCAGTACTTC	CSAPTGPEETQYF	many	TRBV20-1	TRBJ2-5	-	13
TGTGCCAGCAGTTTTCTGGACAGGGGCGCCTACGAGCAGTACTTC	CASSFLDRGAYEQYF	-	TRBV7-9	TRBJ2-7	TRBD1	15
TGTGCCAGCACCCTACCCAGACCAGGATGGGATTCACCCCTCCACTTT	CASTLPRPGWDSPLHF	few	TRBV7-2	TRBJ1-6	-	16
TGCGCCAGCAGCCAAGTCATGTCATCCCAGCCCCAGCATTTT	CASSQVMSSQPQHF	-	TRBV4-1	TRBJ1-5	-	14
TGTGCCAGTACCGTACAGGGGCACCAAAACATTCAGTACTTC	CASTVQGHQNIQYF	few	TRBV19	TRBJ2-4	TRBD1	14
TGTGCCAGCAGTTACTCCTTGGCAGCGCAAGAGACCCAGTACTTC	CASSYSLAAQETQYF	few	TRBV6-2/TRBV6-3	TRBJ2-5	-	15
TGTGCCAGCATAAAACGGACGGAGCAAAATCAGCCCCAGCATTTT	CASIKRTEQNQPQHF	many	TRBV28	TRBJ1-5	-	15
TGCAGCGTGCAGGGGGATTTGAACACCGGGGAGCTGTTTTTT	CSVQGDLNTGELFF	-	TRBV29-1	TRBJ2-2	TRBD1	14
TGTGCCAGCAGTTCTTGGGACGCGGACGGCCCAAGAGACACCGGGGAGCTGTTTTTT	CASSSWDADGPRDTGELFF	-	TRBV27	TRBJ2-2	-	19
TGCAGTGCTCGGGACCGCAGCCGCCAGCTCTCCTACAATGAGCAGTTCTTC	CSARDRSRQLSYNEQFF	-	TRBV20-1	TRBJ2-1	-	17
TGTGCCAGCAGCGATGGGACAGGGGGGAGAGACGAGCAGTCCTTC	CASSDGTGGRDEQSF	-	TRBV7-9	TRBJ2-7	TRBD1	15
TGCGCCAGCAGCCAAGATTTAAAGGGACGGGAGACCCAGTACTTC	CASSQDLKGRETQYF	-	TRBV4-3	TRBJ2-5	-	15
TGTGCCACCAGTGATCCGAACTCCTTGAACACCGGGGAGCTGTTTTTT	CATSDPNSLNTGELFF	-	TRBV24-1	TRBJ2-2	-	16
TGCGCCAGCAGCCTCACACTAGCGAACACCGGGGAGCTGTTTTTT	CASSLTLANTGELFF	-	TRBV5-1	TRBJ2-2	-	15
TGTGCCAGCAGCCCCTCAATCACCAGACACTACACTGAAGCTTTCTTT	CASSPSITRHYTEAFF	many	TRBV3-1	TRBJ1-1	-	16
TGTGCCAGCAGCCTATACTCGGACAGGGTCACAAGTGGCTACACCTTC	CASSLYSDRVTSGYTF	-	TRBV14	TRBJ1-2	TRBD1	16
TGCGCCAGCAGCTGGGGGACGAACACCGGGGAGCTGTTTTTT	CASSWGTNTGELFF	few	TRBV5-1	TRBJ2-2	-	14
TGCAGCGTTGAAGGGGCCGGTAATTACTACGAGCAGTACTTC	CSVEGAGNYYEQYF	few	TRBV29-1	TRBJ2-7	-	14